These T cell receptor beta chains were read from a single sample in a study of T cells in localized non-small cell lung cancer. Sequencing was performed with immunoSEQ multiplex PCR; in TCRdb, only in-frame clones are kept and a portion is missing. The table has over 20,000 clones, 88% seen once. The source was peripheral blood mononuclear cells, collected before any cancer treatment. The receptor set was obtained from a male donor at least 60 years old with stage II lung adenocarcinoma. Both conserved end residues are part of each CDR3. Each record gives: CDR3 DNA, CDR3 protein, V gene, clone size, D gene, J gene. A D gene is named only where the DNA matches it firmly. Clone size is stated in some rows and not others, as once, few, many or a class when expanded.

DNA: TGTGCCAGTAGTATATTTGGCCAAGAGACTGAAGCTTTCTTT
CDR3: CASSIFGQETEAFF
V: TRBV19
size: .
D: .
J: TRBJ1-1

DNA: TGTGCCAGCAGGGGCATTGGAACGAACACCGGGGAGCTGTTTTTT
CDR3: CASRGIGTNTGELFF
V: TRBV6-5
size: .
D: .
J: TRBJ2-2

DNA: TGTGCCAGTAGTATGGGGGTCGGTGGGGCCAACGTCCTGACTTTC
CDR3: CASSMGVGGANVLTF
V: TRBV19
size: .
D: .
J: TRBJ2-6

DNA: TGTGCCAGCAGTTTGAGGCAGGGGGAAAAACTGTTTTTT
CDR3: CASSLRQGEKLFF
V: TRBV27
size: .
D: .
J: TRBJ1-4

DNA: TGTGCCAGCACCGAAAGGACTAGCGGGAGTACGGATACGCAGTATTTT
CDR3: CASTERTSGSTDTQYF
V: TRBV21-1
size: .
D: .
J: TRBJ2-3

DNA: TGTGCCAGCAGCCAGGGGAGACTATTCTACGAGCAGTACTTC
CDR3: CASSQGRLFYEQYF
V: TRBV5-6
size: .
D: .
J: TRBJ2-7

DNA: TGTGCCAGCAGCTCCGGGACAGGGGATGGTCAGCCCCAGCATTTT
CDR3: CASSSGTGDGQPQHF
V: TRBV28
size: .
D: TRBD1
J: TRBJ1-5

DNA: TGTGCCAGCAGCGGACGAACAGGGGTATGGTCCTACAATGAGCAGTTCTTC
CDR3: CASSGRTGVWSYNEQFF
V: TRBV5-4
size: .
D: TRBD1
J: TRBJ2-1

DNA: TGTGCCAGTTGGGCCGTGACAGGCAATGAGCAGTTCTTC
CDR3: CASWAVTGNEQFF
V: TRBV6-6
size: .
D: .
J: TRBJ2-1

DNA: TGTGCCAGCAGTGTGGTCCAAGAGACCCAGTACTTC
CDR3: CASSVVQETQYF
V: TRBV2
size: .
D: .
J: TRBJ2-5

DNA: TGTGCCAGCAGTCCGAGACAGGGCTCTCTGGAAACCCACTACGAGCAGTACTTC
CDR3: CASSPRQGSLETHYEQYF
V: TRBV7-6
size: .
D: TRBD1
J: TRBJ2-7

DNA: TGTGCCAGCAGCCTTGAGACTAGCAGCAATGAGCAGTTCTTC
CDR3: CASSLETSSNEQFF
V: TRBV7-3
size: few
D: TRBD2
J: TRBJ2-1